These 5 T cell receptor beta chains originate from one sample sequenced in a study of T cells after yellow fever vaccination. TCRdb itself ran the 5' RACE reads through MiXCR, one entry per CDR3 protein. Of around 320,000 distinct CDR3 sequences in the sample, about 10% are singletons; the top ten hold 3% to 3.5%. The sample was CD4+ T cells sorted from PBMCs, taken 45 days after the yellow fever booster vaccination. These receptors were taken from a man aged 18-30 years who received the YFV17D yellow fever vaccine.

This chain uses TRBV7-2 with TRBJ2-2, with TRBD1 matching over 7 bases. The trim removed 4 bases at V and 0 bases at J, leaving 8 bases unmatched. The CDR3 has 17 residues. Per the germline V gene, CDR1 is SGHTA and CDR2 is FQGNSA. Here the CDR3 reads CASSSMIGTANTGELFF. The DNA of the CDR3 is TGTGCCAGCAGCTCCATGATCGGGACAGCGAACACCGGGGAGCTGTTTTTT.

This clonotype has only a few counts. In DNA, the CDR3 is TGTGCCAGCAGCCCACAGGGGACAGGAGAAGCTTTCTTT. Translating gives CASSPQGTGEAFF. The chain joins TRBV7-9 to TRBJ1-1, with 8 bases that match TRBD1. Looked up from germline, CDR1 is SEHNR and CDR2 is FQNEAQ (reference sequence). V gave up 5 bases and J gave up 8 bases; unmatched junction bases: 7. This CDR3 is built from 13 residues.

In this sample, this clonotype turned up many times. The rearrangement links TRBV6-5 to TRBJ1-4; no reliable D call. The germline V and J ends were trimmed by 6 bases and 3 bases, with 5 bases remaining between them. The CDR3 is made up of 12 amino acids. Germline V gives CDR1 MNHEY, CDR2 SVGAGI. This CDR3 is CASRGSNEKLFF. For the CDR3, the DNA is TGTGCCAGCAGGGGTTCTAATGAAAAACTGTTTTTT.

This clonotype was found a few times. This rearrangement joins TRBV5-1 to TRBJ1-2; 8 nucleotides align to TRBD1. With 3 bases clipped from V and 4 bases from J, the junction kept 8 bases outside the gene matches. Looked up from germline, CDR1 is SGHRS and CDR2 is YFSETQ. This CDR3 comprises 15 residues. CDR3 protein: CASSSDRVGAYGYTF. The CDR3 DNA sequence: TGCGCCAGCAGCTCGGACAGGGTCGGTGCCTATGGCTACACCTTC. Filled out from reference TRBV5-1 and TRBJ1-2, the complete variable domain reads KAGVTQTPRYLIKTRGQQVTLSCSPISGHRSVSWYQQTPGQGLQFLFEYFSETQRNKGNFPGRFSGRQFSNSRSEMNVSTLELGDSALYLCASSSDRVGAYGYTFGSGTRLTVV.

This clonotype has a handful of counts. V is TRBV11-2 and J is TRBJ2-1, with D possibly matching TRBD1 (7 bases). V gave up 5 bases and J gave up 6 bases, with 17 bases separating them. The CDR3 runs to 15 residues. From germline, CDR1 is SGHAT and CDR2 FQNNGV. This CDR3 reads CASSPGGIRGNEQFF. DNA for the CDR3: TGTGCCAGCAGCCCAGGGGGGATCAGGGGCAATGAGCAGTTCTTC.